Reported below is one TCR beta chain. Vbeta (60) and Jbeta (13) primers were used in the PCR. Sequenced by immunoSEQ multiplex PCR; TCRdb stores in-frame clones only, minus some. The sample lists over 130,000 clones; around four fifths were seen once. These data originate in a study of cytomegalovirus exposure and HLA in healthy donors. V lost 6 bases to trimming and J lost 4 bases; unmatched junction nucleotides: 7. The CDR3 is made up of 15 amino acids. Germline V CDR1 and CDR2: SNHLY, FYNNEI. Specimen: PBMCs. The receptor's source is a man aged 30 to 39 in good health and CMV-seropositive. The J gene is TRBJ1-5, the V gene TRBV2, with 9 nucleotides matching TRBD1. This CDR3 is CASSPQTGGNQPQHF. In DNA, the CDR3 is TGTGCCAGCAGCCCCCAGACAGGGGGAAATCAGCCCCAGCATTTT.